The clone carrying this TCR beta chain was detected many times. Its antigen is unknown. The data were taken from a study of breast tumors, draining lymph nodes, adjacent tissues. TCRdb passed the multiplex PCR reads through MiXCR, listing each CDR3 protein once. This sample carries 50,000 to 65,000 distinct CDR3 sequences, over 40% of them seen once, and the ten largest clones take roughly a tenth. Regarding the study as a whole: Most tumor T cells seemingly derive from lymph node, then expand in tumor. Tumor repertoires ranked between lymph nodes and nontumor tissue in diversity, with V and J gene preferences.

Germline V gene data show CDR1 as MGHRA and CDR2 as YSYEKL. With 0 bases removed from V and 5 bases from J, the gap between germline ends came to 7 bases. This CDR3 region has 13 residues. What was sequenced was breast tumor tissue. The TCR comes from a female donor with breast cancer. Some clones in this sample may be carry-over from other donors' samples. The V gene is TRBV4-1, the J gene TRBJ1-1; D gene ambiguous. In DNA, the CDR3 is TGCGCCAGCAGCCAAGATTGGCAAACTGAAGCTTTCTTT. The encoded protein is CASSQDWQTEAFF.